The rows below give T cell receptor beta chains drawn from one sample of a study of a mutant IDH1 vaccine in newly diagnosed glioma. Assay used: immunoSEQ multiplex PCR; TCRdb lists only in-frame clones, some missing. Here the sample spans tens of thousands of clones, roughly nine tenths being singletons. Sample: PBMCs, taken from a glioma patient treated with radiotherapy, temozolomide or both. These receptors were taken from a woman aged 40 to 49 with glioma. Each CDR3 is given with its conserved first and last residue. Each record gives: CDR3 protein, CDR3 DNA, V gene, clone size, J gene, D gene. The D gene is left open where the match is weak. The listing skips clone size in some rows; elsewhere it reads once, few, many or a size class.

CDR3: CASSFTSGSPYEQYF
DNA: TGCGCCAGCAGCTTCACTAGCGGGAGTCCCTACGAGCAGTACTTC
V: TRBV5-1
size: once
J: TRBJ2-7
D: TRBD2

CDR3: CASSRSVYSNQPQHF
DNA: TGTGCCAGCAGTCGGAGCGTTTATAGCAATCAGCCCCAGCATTTT
V: TRBV5-5
size: NA
J: TRBJ1-5
D: NA

CDR3: CASRTSGGKKETQYF
DNA: TGTGCCAGCCGGACTAGCGGGGGGAAAAAAGAGACCCAGTACTTC
V: TRBV5-4
size: NA
J: TRBJ2-5
D: TRBD2

CDR3: CASSQESPTSGDRYEQYF
DNA: TGCGCCAGCAGCCAAGAATCTCCGACTAGCGGGGACCGCTACGAGCAGTACTTC
V: TRBV4-1
size: NA
J: TRBJ2-7
D: TRBD2

CDR3: CASSPATPSSGANVLTF
DNA: TGCGCCAGCAGCCCAGCGACACCGAGCTCTGGGGCCAACGTCCTGACTTTC
V: TRBV4-1
size: NA
J: TRBJ2-6
D: NA

CDR3: CASSEYGSGRSNEQFF
DNA: TGTGCCAGCAGTGAATATGGTAGCGGGAGATCTAATGAGCAGTTCTTC
V: TRBV25-1
size: NA
J: TRBJ2-1
D: TRBD2

CDR3: CATSRAQETQYF
DNA: TGTGCCACCAGCAGAGCCCAAGAGACCCAGTACTTC
V: TRBV15
size: NA
J: TRBJ2-5
D: NA

CDR3: CASSLDRANTEAFF
DNA: TGTGCCAGCAGCTTGGATCGGGCGAACACTGAAGCTTTCTTT
V: TRBV5-4
size: NA
J: TRBJ1-1
D: NA

CDR3: CASMSNTEAFF
DNA: TGTGCCAGTATGTCGAACACTGAAGCTTTCTTT
V: TRBV19
size: NA
J: TRBJ1-1
D: NA

CDR3: CASSSRGGRPYGYTF
DNA: TGTGCCAGCAGCTCTAGGGGGGGACGTCCCTATGGCTACACCTTC
V: TRBV7-2
size: NA
J: TRBJ1-2
D: NA

CDR3: CASRPHDRDGYTF
DNA: TGTGCCAGCAGACCCCACGACAGGGATGGCTACACCTTC
V: TRBV6-5
size: NA
J: TRBJ1-2
D: TRBD1

CDR3: CASSITAESTDTQYF
DNA: TGTGCCAGTAGTATAACCGCAGAAAGCACAGATACGCAGTATTTT
V: TRBV19
size: NA
J: TRBJ2-3
D: NA

CDR3: CASGRDINSPLHF
DNA: TGTGCCAGCGGGCGGGACATTAATTCACCCCTCCACTTT
V: TRBV5-5
size: NA
J: TRBJ1-6
D: NA

CDR3: CASSQDLRAYGYTF
DNA: TGCGCCAGCAGCCAAGATTTGAGGGCCTACGGCTACACCTTC
V: TRBV4-3
size: NA
J: TRBJ1-2
D: NA

CDR3: CASSLQGVGNQPQHF
DNA: TGTGCCAGTAGCCTACAGGGAGTCGGCAATCAGCCCCAGCATTTT
V: TRBV19
size: NA
J: TRBJ1-5
D: NA

CDR3: CASSDPRPVVLTF
DNA: TGTGCCAGCAGTGATCCCCGACCGGTCGTCCTGACTTTC
V: TRBV2
size: NA
J: TRBJ2-6
D: NA

CDR3: CASSIRFPSGGYNEQFF
DNA: TGTGCCAGTAGTATAAGATTCCCTAGCGGGGGGTACAATGAGCAGTTCTTC
V: TRBV19
size: NA
J: TRBJ2-1
D: TRBD2

CDR3: CASSQVSGANVLTF
DNA: TGTGCCAGCAGCCAAGTCTCTGGGGCCAACGTCCTGACTTTC
V: TRBV7-2
size: NA
J: TRBJ2-6
D: NA

CDR3: CASSFGPLHPSGANVLTF
DNA: TGCGCCAGCAGCTTTGGCCCACTCCACCCCTCTGGGGCCAACGTCCTGACTTTC
V: TRBV5-1
size: NA
J: TRBJ2-6
D: NA

CDR3: CASSLAVNSPLHF
DNA: TGTGCCAGCAGCTTAGCCGTTAATTCACCCCTCCACTTT
V: TRBV7-8
size: NA
J: TRBJ1-6
D: NA

CDR3: CASSQDGEGQPQHF
DNA: TGCGCCAGCAGCCAAGATGGAGAGGGTCAGCCCCAGCATTTT
V: TRBV4-1
size: NA
J: TRBJ1-5
D: NA

CDR3: CASSLTTSTDTQYF
DNA: TGTGCCAGCAGCCTCACTACTAGCACAGATACGCAGTATTTT
V: TRBV7-9
size: NA
J: TRBJ2-3
D: NA